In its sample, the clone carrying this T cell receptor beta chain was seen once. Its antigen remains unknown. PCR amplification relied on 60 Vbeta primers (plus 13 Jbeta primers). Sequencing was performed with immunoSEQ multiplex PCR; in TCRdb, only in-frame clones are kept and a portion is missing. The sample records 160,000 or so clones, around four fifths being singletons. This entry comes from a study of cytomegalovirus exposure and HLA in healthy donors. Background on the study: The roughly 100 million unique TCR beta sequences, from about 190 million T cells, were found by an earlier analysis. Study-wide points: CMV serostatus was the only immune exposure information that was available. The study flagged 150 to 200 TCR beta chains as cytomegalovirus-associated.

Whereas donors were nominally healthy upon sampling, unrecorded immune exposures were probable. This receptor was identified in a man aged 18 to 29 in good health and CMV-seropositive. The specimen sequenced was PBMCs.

The CDR3, as DNA: TGTGCCAGCAGAAGGACTAGCGGGAGTTACGAGCAGTACTTC. Protein: CASRRTSGSYEQYF. The gene calls are TRBV2 and TRBJ2-7, with 13 bases fitting TRBD2. With 6 bases clipped from V and 4 bases from J, the junction kept 3 bases outside the gene matches. CDR1 is SNHLY and CDR2 is FYNNEI in the germline V gene. The CDR3 covers 14 residues.